This record concerns one T cell receptor (beta chain) sequence. There is no known antigen for this receptor. The record has no base qualities; no much larger clone is one base away. Using the immunoSEQ assay, TCRB CDR3 regions were amplified from roughly 2.1 micrograms of genomic DNA, or from all available DNA when less than that was on hand. The multiplex PCR employed 60 forward primers targeting TCR V beta segments and 13 reverse primers targeting J beta segments. To estimate reads per starting template, synthetic control templates were spiked into each sample at limiting dilution. Sequencing produced 87 bp reads on the Illumina HiSeq System. The study's processing was this. PCR and sequencing errors were removed by merging closely related sequences with a nearest neighbor algorithm. TCR overlap was defined as the percentage of unique tumor TCR beta sequences that were also present in the same patient's peripheral blood. TCRdb retrieved this table from immuneACCESS and kept in-frame rearrangements only. Not all clones are present; in checked studies, unresolved V genes account for under half, and no reason is known for the remainder. V and J calls and clone size are those listed in that table; D and trimming were worked out from the DNA. The sample table holds roughly 80,000 clones, of which around 86% were seen once. The ten biggest clones cover approximately 2.4% of the sample.

From the cysteine through the phenylalanine, the CDR3 covers 15 amino acids. CDR3 DNA only is kept here, 45 bases in frame from base 1. The germline V gene (reference sequence) gives CDR1 as LNHNV and CDR2 as YYDKDF. V is pruned by 3 bases and J by 1 base, leaving 2 bases of the junction without a gene match. This sample is drawn from a study of glioma-infiltrating T cells after dendritic cell vaccination (dated by TCRdb to the mid-2010s). Some background on the complete study: Of the approximately 15 glioblastoma patients in the cohort, all drawn from Phase I and II dendritic cell vaccination trials, 9 were newly diagnosed and 6 had recurrent disease. Each patient was given three intradermal dendritic cell vaccine injections, spaced two weeks apart, in the arm below the axilla. Survival after dendritic cell vaccination was correlated with TCR sequencing metrics such as TIL content and the overlap between tumor and blood repertoires. Between the early 2000s and the early 2010s, the patients were given dendritic cell vaccination pulsed with autologous tumor lysate. To make the vaccine, monocyte-derived dendritic cells were cultured for 7 to 8 days with IL-4 and GM-CSF and then pulsed overnight with autologous tumor lysate. In glioblastoma patients vaccinated with dendritic cells, deep sequencing of TCR beta CDR3 regions served to measure tumor-infiltrating lymphocyte content and to compare repertoires between tumor and blood. Beyond this particular receptor, the publication reports: TCR clonality showed no direct relationship with survival, which suggests that a diverse polyclonal response may be important. The cohort was small and heterogeneous, only a few patients had full blood and tumor sets, and even fewer had initial-recurrent tumor pairs. The three-group TCR overlap response model was described as speculative and requiring prospective validation. After dendritic cell vaccination, a higher estimated pretreatment TIL content predicted longer time to progression and longer overall survival.

The label giving this sample's time point can be read as: after dendritic cell vaccination, including at tumor progression/relapse. Patients were selected for having adequate residual fresh-frozen tumor tissue and more than two years of available survival data. An isocitrate dehydrogenase mutation was not carried by any of the glioblastoma patients, although molecular status was otherwise variable. PBMC were collected before vaccination, two weeks after the third vaccination, and at tumor progression if progression occurred. Genomic DNA was extracted with the Qiagen DNeasy Blood extraction Kit. The sample here was blood, taken after dendritic cell vaccination. The chain was built from TRBV15 and TRBJ2-3; TRBD2 fits 9 bases in the junction. The sequence was collected from a human donor with glioblastoma. The encoded CDR3 is CATSRGGGGTDTQYF. The sequenced DNA: TGTGCCACCAGCAGGGGCGGGGGGGGCACAGATACGCAGTATTTT. The variable domain in full, with residues beyond the CDR3 obtained from the reference TRBV15 and TRBJ2-3 genes, is DAMVIQNPRYQVTQFGKPVTLSCSQTLNHNVMYWYQQKSSQAPKLLFHYYDKDFNNEADTPDNFQSRRPNTSFCFLDIRSPGLGDTAMYLCATSRGGGGTDTQYFGPGTRLTVL.